Below are 30 T cell receptor beta chains sequenced from a single sample in a study of identical twins (dated by TCRdb to 2015 to 2016). Library method: 5' RACE. Sequencer: Illumina HiSeq 2000. TCRdb took the public reads, trimmed them with fastp at Q25, ran MiXCR for clone calling and kept in-frame beta chains. Entries that share a CDR3 protein sequence are merged under the most common genes and DNA. The sample yields 550,000 to 800,000 distinct CDR3 sequences; 7% to 7.5% were counted once. 1.6% of the sample is taken by the ten largest. These data were also reused for a study on yellow fever vaccine responses in identical twins.

The sequencing sample was made of PBMCs. The origin of the receptors is a woman under 30 in good health.

A few counts support this clonotype. The rearrangement uses TRBV19 and TRBJ2-1, with a possible D match to TRBD2 (5 bases). Trimming removed 1 base from V and 3 bases from J, with 10 bases in between. Germline assignment: CDR1 LNHDA and CDR2 SQIVND (reference sequence). The CDR3 sequence is 15 residues long. The CDR3 DNA reads TGTGCCAGTAGTATAGTAGAGGGCTACTACAATGAGCAGTTCTTC. This gives the protein CASSIVEGYYNEQFF.

The chain uses TRBV12-3 or TRBV12-4 and TRBJ1-4, with 8 bases matching TRBD1. Trimming at V came to 6 bases and at J to 3 bases, leaving 6 bases not matched to a gene. This CDR3 has 15 residues. In DNA, the CDR3 is TGTGCCAGCAGCAGACGGACAGGGCCTAATGAAAAACTGTTTTTT. Translating gives CASSRRTGPNEKLFF.

The rearrangement uses TRBV20-1 and TRBJ1-5, with a weak D call TRBD1 (5 bases). The CDR3 sequence is 14 residues long. The V end was cut by 1 base, the J end by 4 bases, with 11 bases between. Germline CDR1 reads DFQATT; CDR2 reads SNEGSKA (reference sequence). The CDR3 region is CSARGPTGNQPQHF. The CDR3 DNA reads as TGCAGTGCTAGAGGTCCAACAGGTAATCAGCCCCAGCATTTT.

CDR3 coding DNA: TGTGCCAGCAGCCCCGGGGTAGGTGATAGCTCCTACAATGAGCAGTTCTTC. This gives the protein CASSPGVGDSSYNEQFF. The chain combines TRBV11-3 with TRBJ2-1; maybe TRBD2 (5 bases). This CDR3 has 17 residues. Germline V lookup: CDR1 SGHNT, CDR2 YENEEA. V lost 5 bases to trimming and J lost 0 bases, with 17 bases between them.

This clonotype has a handful of counts. The V and J genes are TRBV5-6 and TRBJ2-5, with 14 positions matching TRBD2. CDR3 length: 17 residues. Germline lookup yields CDR1 SGHDT and CDR2 YYEEEE. Losses at the gene ends were 5 bases for V and 4 bases for J; bases not matched to a gene: 10. This CDR3 is CASSPGTSGGFGETQYF. The CDR3 DNA is TGTGCCAGCAGTCCCGGGACTAGCGGGGGATTCGGAGAGACCCAGTACTTC.

The table lists this clonotype with a few counts. The J gene is TRBJ2-2, the V gene TRBV10-3; D is perhaps TRBD1 (6 bases). This CDR3 comprises 14 residues. Trimming pared 4 bases from V and 6 bases from J, leaving 12 bases between. Germline V gene lookup returns CDR1 ENHRY and CDR2 SYGVKD. The CDR3 bases are TGTGCCATCAGTGGAGACAGGTCGGCCGGGGAGCTGTTTTTT. Its translation is CAISGDRSAGELFF.

At least ten counts were recorded for this clonotype. The chain has TRBV24-1 and TRBJ1-2; 10 bases are shared with TRBD1. Per the germline V gene, CDR1 is KGHDR and CDR2 is SFDVKD. J was trimmed by 7 bases and V by 7 bases; bases with no gene match: 5. The CDR3 sequence is 13 residues long. DNA of the CDR3: TGTGCCACCAGAGGGACAGGGGTCTCTGGCTACACCTTC. Its protein product is CATRGTGVSGYTF.

The chain couples TRBV24-1 to TRBJ2-2; 8 bases are shared with TRBD1. V shed 4 bases and J 0 bases; nucleotides not matched to a gene: 3. The CDR3 loop spans 16 amino acids. The germline V gene encodes CDR1 KGHDR and CDR2 SFDVKD. DNA for the CDR3: TGTGCCACCAGTGAGTCGGACAGGGCGAACACCGGGGAGCTGTTTTTT. This sequence encodes CATSESDRANTGELFF.

This chain links TRBV12-5 with TRBJ1-1; D remains unclear. Germline values: CDR1 LGHNT, CDR2 FRNRAP. CDR3 length: 14 residues. Deletions cut 3 bases from V and 3 bases from J, with 11 bases between. CDR3 residues: CASGFGHYDTEAFF. The CDR3 DNA follows: TGTGCTAGTGGTTTTGGGCATTATGACACTGAAGCTTTCTTT.

This clonotype came up a few times. The CDR3 reads CASSYYGTSTDTQYF. For the CDR3, the DNA is TGTGCCAGCAGTTACTACGGGACTAGCACAGATACGCAGTATTTT. The chain has TRBV6-5 and TRBJ2-3; D may be TRBD2 (6 bases). The V gene's germline CDR1 is MNHEY and CDR2 SVGAGI. The CDR3 is 15 residues long. Trimming shortened V by 1 base and J by 0 bases, and 8 bases separated the two germline ends.

The chain recombines TRBV6-4 with TRBJ2-1; 14 positions agree with TRBD2. Germline assignment: CDR1 MRHNA and CDR2 SNTAGT. V dropped 5 bases and J dropped 0; count of bases not matched to a gene: 21. The CDR3 runs to 23 residues. The CDR3 bases are TGTGCCAGCAGTCGGCCGGGACAGGTCCCCGGACTAGCGGGAGGTGACTCCTACAATGAGCAGTTCTTC. Protein sequence: CASSRPGQVPGLAGGDSYNEQFF.

This clonotype has only a few counts. The chain uses TRBV7-8 and TRBJ1-1; D is uncertain. CDR1 and CDR2 (germline): SGHVS, FQNEAQ. V shed 5 bases and J shed 5 bases, with 15 bases lying between them. There are 14 residues in the CDR3. The CDR3 sequence is CASSLNQIATEAFF. CDR3 in DNA: TGTGCCAGCAGCCTAAACCAAATAGCGACTGAAGCTTTCTTT. Drawing the rest from reference TRBV7-8 and TRBJ1-1, the complete variable domain is GAGVSQSPRYKVAKRGQDVALRCDPISGHVSLFWYQQALGQGPEFLTYFQNEAQLDKSGLPSDRFFAERPEGSVSTLKIQRTQQEDSAVYLCASSLNQIATEAFFGQGTRLTVV.

This rearrangement joins TRBV6-1 to TRBJ2-1, with 11 nucleotides matching TRBD2. CDR1 and CDR2 (germline): MNHNS, SASEGT. The CDR3 sequence is 15 residues long. V dropped 4 bases and J dropped 8; count of bases not matched to a gene: 7. The CDR3 protein is CASSGGLAARDEQFF. In nucleotides, the CDR3 is TGTGCCAGCAGTGGGGGACTAGCGGCGCGCGATGAGCAGTTCTTC.

This clonotype was detected ten times or more. This chain uses TRBV11-2 with TRBJ2-5, with a weak D call TRBD2 (5 bases). The CDR3 consists of 15 residues. The germline gives CDR1 SGHAT, CDR2 FQNNGV. Trimming took off 6 bases at V and 0 bases at J, with 14 bases between the two ends. The CDR3 is CASRRRGLHQETQYF. Written as DNA, the CDR3 is TGTGCCAGCAGACGTAGAGGACTCCACCAAGAGACCCAGTACTTC.

The table lists this clonotype with many counts. The V call is TRBV2, the J call TRBJ1-1; D gene uncertain. The V and J ends lost 2 bases and 7 bases respectively, with 8 bases between them. The germline CDR1 and CDR2 sequences are SNHLY and FYNNEI. This CDR3 region has 12 residues. Here the CDR3 reads CASSEYGIEAFF. DNA of the CDR3: TGTGCCAGCAGTGAATATGGAATTGAAGCTTTCTTT. The full variable domain, with the rest looked up from reference TRBV2 and TRBJ1-1, is EPEVTQTPSHQVTQMGQEVILRCVPISNHLYFYWYRQILGQKVEFLVSFYNNEISEKSEIFDDQFSVERPDGSNFTLKIRSTKLEDSAMYFCASSEYGIEAFFGQGTRLTVV.

CDR3 in amino acids: CASSLDGSGLYEQYF. CDR3 DNA: TGCGCCAGCAGCTTGGATGGTAGCGGCCTCTACGAGCAGTACTTC. V gene TRBV5-1 combines with J gene TRBJ2-7; D might be TRBD2 (6 bases). The V and J ends lost 0 bases and 3 bases respectively, with 13 bases between them. In germline, CDR1 is SGHRS, CDR2 YFSETQ. CDR3 length equals 15 residues.

In its sample, this clonotype was seen many times. J is TRBJ2-7 and V is TRBV5-1; unclear D gene. The germline V and J ends were trimmed by 7 bases and 1 base, with 15 bases remaining between them. Germline CDR1 reads SGHRS; CDR2 reads YFSETQ. The CDR3 spans 14 residues. The CDR3 bases are TGCGCCAGCGACGGCGCGGTGATATCCTACGAGCAGTACGTC. Residues: CASDGAVISYEQYV.

This chain connects TRBV24-1 to TRBJ2-7, with TRBD1 as a possible D gene (5 bases). The CDR3 is made up of 19 amino acids. Germline V lookup: CDR1 KGHDR, CDR2 SFDVKD. Trimming took 5 bases from V and 0 from J, leaving 25 bases between them. DNA for the CDR3: TGTGCCACCAGTGCCCCCGGACACGGAACTCAAGAAAGCTCCTACGAGCAGTACGTC. Its translation is CATSAPGHGTQESSYEQYV.

This clonotype showed up just a few times. The rearrangement links TRBV2 to TRBJ2-3; 12 bases agree with TRBD2. This CDR3 region has 17 residues. Looked up from germline, CDR1 is SNHLY and CDR2 is FYNNEI. V trimming: 5 bases; J trimming: 1 base; junction bases outside the gene matches: 7. The CDR3 nucleotides are TGTGCCAGCAGTAGACTAGCGGGGGTGATCGGCACAGATACGCAGTATTTT. Protein sequence: CASSRLAGVIGTDTQYF.

At least ten counts were recorded for this clonotype. This chain uses TRBV6-1 with TRBJ1-1; D might be TRBD1 (6 bases). This CDR3 spans 12 amino acids. Per germline, CDR1 MNHNS and CDR2 SASEGT. Trimming left V 8 bases short and J 4 bases short, with 11 bases between. The CDR3 here is CASRQVLTEAFF. The CDR3 DNA is TGTGCCAGCCGACAGGTTCTCACTGAAGCTTTCTTT.

This clonotype was counted at least ten times. The chain is built from TRBV20-1 and TRBJ2-1; no definite D call. Germline CDR1 and CDR2: DFQATT and SNEGSKA (reference sequence). Trimming stripped 3 bases from V and 7 bases from J, with 16 bases between. The CDR3 has 14 residues. The CDR3 bases are TGCAGTGCTAGGCCACCATTGGGTAGAAATGAGCAGTTCTTC. It specifies CSARPPLGRNEQFF.

This clonotype was detected ten times or more. V is TRBV21-1 and J is TRBJ1-4; TRBD1, the D gene given by the table, was not confirmed from the DNA. TRBV21-1 is labeled a pseudogene. CDR3 size: 18 residues. For the CDR3, the DNA is TGTGCCAGCAGCAAAACTGAACAGGCAGGTGCAACTAATGAAAAACTGTTTTTT. Its protein is CASSKTEQAGATNEKLFF.

This clonotype has only a few counts. This chain uses TRBV27 with TRBJ2-4; D not certain. V was shortened by 3 bases and J by 0 bases, with 12 bases between the two germline ends. The CDR3 spans 16 residues. Germline V lookup: CDR1 MNHEY, CDR2 SMNVEV (reference sequence). The CDR3: CASSLGALLAKNIQYF. CDR3 in DNA: TGTGCCAGCAGTTTGGGCGCTCTACTAGCCAAAAACATTCAGTACTTC.

This clonotype was seen a handful of times. The CDR3 spells CASSLPDTDTQYF. CDR3 DNA sequence: TGTGCCAGCAGCTTACCGGATACAGATACGCAGTATTTT. V gene TRBV5-4 combines with J gene TRBJ2-3; D unclear. Per the germline V gene, CDR1 is SGHNT and CDR2 is YYREEE (reference sequence). Trimming shortened V by 2 bases and J by 3 bases, and 7 bases separated the two germline ends. The CDR3 has 13 amino acids.

In this sample, this clonotype turned up many times. Here the CDR3 reads CSVVPLDGGSYEQYF. The DNA of the CDR3 is TGCAGCGTTGTACCCCTAGACGGTGGCTCCTACGAGCAGTACTTC. The V and J genes are TRBV29-1 and TRBJ2-7; D gene uncertain. The V and J ends lost 4 bases and 0 bases respectively, with 16 bases between them. Germline V gives CDR1 SQVTM, CDR2 ANQGSEA. The CDR3 covers 15 residues.

The V gene is TRBV4-1, the J gene TRBJ2-3; 8 bases align to TRBD2. The CDR3 is 17 amino acids. Unmatched junction bases numbered 7, after V lost 2 bases and J lost 0 bases. The germline CDR1 and CDR2 sequences are MGHRA and YSYEKL. The CDR3 DNA is TGCGCCAGCAGCCAAATTCCGGGAGGGACTAGCACAGATACGCAGTATTTT. This translates into CASSQIPGGTSTDTQYF.

This clonotype was recorded many times. This sequence joins TRBV29-1 and TRBJ1-1, with D possibly being TRBD1 (6 bases). The CDR3 totals 13 residues. V shed 6 bases and J shed 6 bases, with 17 bases lying between them. Germline CDR1 is SQVTM and CDR2 is ANQGSEA. The CDR3 protein is CSVGQGIMAEAFF. CDR3 sequence (DNA): TGCAGCGTGGGGCAGGGGATTATGGCTGAAGCTTTCTTT.

The V gene is TRBV5-5, the J gene TRBJ2-2; either TRBD1 or TRBD2 may supply D (5 bases each). This CDR3 region has 16 residues. The germline V gene has CDR1 SGHKS and CDR2 YYEKEE (reference sequence). V was pared by 6 bases and J by 4 bases, with 19 bases between. The CDR3 loop is CASITEGQGITGELFF. As DNA, the CDR3 is TGTGCCAGCATCACAGAGGGGCAGGGAATCACCGGGGAGCTGTTTTTT.

In this sample, this clonotype turned up a few times. This chain uses TRBV29-1 with TRBJ2-7; D may be TRBD1 (6 bases). The V end was cut by 3 bases, the J end by 2 bases, with 11 bases between. CDR3 length equals 13 residues. Germline lookup yields CDR1 SQVTM and CDR2 ANQGSEA. The CDR3 loop is CSVETQGPYEQYF. CDR3 bases: TGCAGCGTTGAGACACAGGGCCCCTACGAGCAGTACTTC.

This clonotype was seen more than once but under ten times. This chain connects TRBV27 to TRBJ2-5; D not certain. V lost 1 base and J lost 0, with 6 bases in between. The CDR3 covers 14 residues. Per germline, CDR1 MNHEY and CDR2 SMNVEV (reference sequence). CDR3 residues: CASSLLPNQETQYF. CDR3 nucleotide sequence: TGTGCCAGCAGTTTATTACCAAACCAAGAGACCCAGTACTTC.